A single sample is the source of the 22 T cell receptor beta chains below, sequenced in a study of CD8+ T cells in alopecia areata (dated by TCRdb to the late 2010s). Explained via the paper, the time point label denotes: baseline before oral tofacitinib. Libraries were constructed by the immunoSEQ multiplex PCR assay. To provide template for TCR sequencing, every sample had RNA extracted and reverse transcribed into cDNA. The source is immuneACCESS, and TCRdb retained only in-frame sequences with V and J called. Part of the clones is not carried over; for the studies checked, unresolved V genes explain less than half of this, and the remainder is unexplained. The sample profile shows 150,000 to 200,000 clones; roughly 70% of them were found once. The ten largest clones capture approximately 10% of the sample. The specimen was CD8+ T cells sorted from blood, collected at week 0. Source of these receptors: a human donor with alopecia areata.

The chain combines TRBV2 with TRBJ1-5; D is undetermined. V shed 4 bases and J shed 0 bases, with 19 bases lying between them. This CDR3 is 18 amino acids long. Germline lookup yields CDR1 SNHLY and CDR2 FYNNEI. CDR3 sequence (DNA): TGTGCCAGCAGTGTACGACTATACGACCAATATAGCAATCAGCCCCAGCATTTT. Its protein product is CASSVRLYDQYSNQPQHF.

The chain employs TRBV29-1 and TRBJ2-6, with D unresolved. The CDR3 length is 14 residues. Germline V gene data show CDR1 as SQVTM and CDR2 as ANQGSEA. Trimming took off 5 bases at V and 0 bases at J, with 8 bases between the two ends. CDR3 coding DNA: TGCAGCGTTCAAGGAGCCTCTGGGGCCAACGTCCTGACTTTC. This sequence encodes CSVQGASGANVLTF.

The chain uses TRBV12-5 and TRBJ2-5, with D possibly being TRBD1 or TRBD2 (5 bases each). This CDR3 has 15 residues. The germline gives CDR1 LGHNT, CDR2 FRNRAP. Trimming left V 2 bases short and J 5 bases short, with 15 bases between. CDR3 bases: TGTGCTAGTGGTTTGCCCTCGGGACCATACGAGACCCAGTACTTC. Encoded protein: CASGLPSGPYETQYF.

The J gene is TRBJ1-2, the V gene TRBV29-1, with D tentatively TRBD1 (5 bases). CDR3 length: 16 amino acids. Germline V gene data show CDR1 as SQVTM and CDR2 as ANQGSEA. V lost 3 bases to trimming and J lost 4 bases, with 21 bases between them. This CDR3 reads CSVDKGSSRQGYGYTF. CDR3 DNA sequence: TGCAGCGTTGATAAAGGTAGTTCGCGGCAGGGCTATGGCTACACCTTC.

The chain uses TRBV7-9 and TRBJ2-1; D call uncertain. Trimming stripped 7 bases from V and 5 bases from J, with 15 bases between. The V gene's germline CDR1 is SEHNR and CDR2 FQNEAQ (reference sequence). The CDR3 contains 14 residues. The CDR3 DNA reads TGTGCCAGCAAACACCCGGACCATCACAATGAGCAGTTCTTC. Translated, it gives CASKHPDHHNEQFF.

This clone appeared a single time. Other DNA sequences from this sample encode an identical CDR3 as well. The rearrangement links TRBV9 to TRBJ1-2, with 7 bases aligning to TRBD1. The CDR3 loop spans 11 amino acids. J lost 8 bases, V lost 7 bases, and 5 bases had no gene match. CDR1 and CDR2 from the germline V gene are SGDLS and YYNGEE. The DNA of the CDR3 is TGTGCCAGCTTAACAGGGGAAGGCTACACCTTC. Protein: CASLTGEGYTF.

The J gene is TRBJ1-2, the V gene TRBV27, with 11 nucleotides matching TRBD1. This CDR3 spans 17 amino acids. CDR1 and CDR2 from the germline V gene are MNHEY and SMNVEV (reference sequence). V lost 5 bases, J lost 4 bases, and 12 bases stayed unmatched. DNA for the CDR3: TGTGCCAGCAGTCTACGGAAGGGACAGGGGGGGATCTATGGCTACACCTTC. Its translation is CASSLRKGQGGIYGYTF.

This rearrangement joins TRBV5-6 to TRBJ2-2; unclear D gene. CDR3 size: 14 residues. Germline V gene data show CDR1 as SGHDT and CDR2 as YYEEEE. Trimming stripped 3 bases from V and 9 bases from J, with 15 bases between. The DNA of the CDR3 is TGTGCCAGCAGCTCTTCAATGACGTGGCGGGAGCTGTTTTTT. It translates to CASSSSMTWRELFF.

The rearrangement uses TRBV29-1 and TRBJ2-5, with D hard to call. CDR3 length: 13 residues. V lost 3 bases and J lost 3, with 11 bases in between. CDR1 and CDR2 from the germline V gene are SQVTM and ANQGSEA. The CDR3 DNA is TGCAGCGTTGAGTCGGGCGAGAAAGAGACCCAGTACTTC. Amino acids: CSVESGEKETQYF.

This rearrangement joins TRBV6-5 to TRBJ2-7; D gene uncertain. This CDR3 is 13 amino acids long. Per the germline V gene, CDR1 is MNHEY and CDR2 is SVGAGI. V lost 5 bases and J 2 bases, leaving 10 bases between the germline ends. The CDR3 here is CASSLARAYEQYF. The CDR3, as DNA: TGTGCCAGCAGTCTGGCGCGAGCCTACGAGCAGTACTTC.

This CDR3 reads CASSLVAGAETQYF. CDR3 bases: TGTGCCAGCAGCTTAGTAGCGGGGGCAGAGACCCAGTACTTC. The V call is TRBV7-9, the J call TRBJ2-5, with 9 bases matching TRBD2. The CDR3 sequence is 14 residues long. After removal of 1 base from V and 4 bases from J, the junction contained 1 base not matched to a gene. Germline-derived CDR1 and CDR2 are SEHNR and FQNEAQ (reference sequence).

CDR3 loop: CASRPGLDEGGYTF. CDR3 nucleotides: TGTGCCAGCAGGCCTGGATTAGACGAAGGAGGCTACACCTTC. The chain uses TRBV6-5 and TRBJ1-2, with D uncertain. The germline V and J ends were trimmed by 6 bases and 8 bases, with 19 bases remaining between them. The CDR3 consists of 14 residues. Per germline, CDR1 MNHEY and CDR2 SVGAGI.

This clone was seen only a few times. The DNA for the CDR3 is TGCAGTGCTAATATGAACACTGAAGCTTTCTTT. Translating it yields CSANMNTEAFF. This chain uses TRBV20-1 with TRBJ1-1, with no clear D. Between the trimmed V and J ends, which lost 4 bases and 0 bases, there was a span of 3 bases. Germline V gene lookup returns CDR1 DFQATT and CDR2 SNEGSKA (reference sequence). The CDR3 runs to 11 residues.

This rearrangement joins TRBV29-1 to TRBJ1-3; D ambiguous. Germline V gives CDR1 SQVTM, CDR2 ANQGSEA. This CDR3 region has 14 residues. Trimming shortened V by 4 bases and J by 0 bases, and 10 bases separated the two germline ends. This CDR3 is CSVAWPDSGNTIYF. In DNA, the CDR3 is TGCAGCGTTGCTTGGCCTGACTCTGGAAACACCATATATTTT.

This clone was detected only a few times. The chain joins TRBV30 to TRBJ1-4, with TRBD1 identical over 8 bases. Unmatched junction bases numbered 4, after V lost 1 base and J lost 6 bases. The CDR3 length is 14 residues. Germline V gene data show CDR1 as GTSNPN and CDR2 as SVGIG (reference sequence). The CDR3: CAWSAGQGYEKLFF. The CDR3, as DNA: TGTGCCTGGAGTGCCGGACAGGGCTATGAAAAACTGTTTTTT.

The V call is TRBV27, the J call TRBJ2-7, with no clear D. Looked up from germline, CDR1 is MNHEY and CDR2 is SMNVEV (reference sequence). This CDR3 comprises 13 residues. V was pared by 4 bases and J by 0 bases, with 7 bases between. The CDR3 reads CASSSTISYEQYF. DNA for the CDR3: TGTGCCAGCAGTTCGACCATCTCCTACGAGCAGTACTTC.

V usage is TRBV25-1 and J usage is TRBJ2-5; 11 bases fit TRBD2. V trimming: 1 base; J trimming: 5 bases; junction bases outside the gene matches: 6. The CDR3 is made up of 16 amino acids. The germline gives CDR1 MGHDK, CDR2 SYGVNS. The CDR3 is CASSESFSGRGETQYF. CDR3 DNA: TGTGCCAGCAGTGAATCCTTTAGCGGGAGGGGGGAGACCCAGTACTTC.

The CDR3 region has the DNA TGTGCCAGCAGAACGGGGCTCAAGACCCAGTACTTC. The encoded protein is CASRTGLKTQYF. V is TRBV27 and J is TRBJ2-5; either TRBD1 or TRBD2 may supply D (5 bases each). The CDR3 covers 12 residues. V lost 6 bases to trimming and J lost 6 bases, with 11 bases between them. The germline V gene encodes CDR1 MNHEY and CDR2 SMNVEV (reference sequence).

The chain has TRBV2 and TRBJ2-7, with D possibly matching TRBD1 (6 bases). Germline lookup yields CDR1 SNHLY and CDR2 FYNNEI. CDR3 length: 13 residues. V was cut by 6 bases and J by 3 bases, with 12 bases left in between. As DNA, the CDR3 is TGTGCCAGCAGGATCGGGACAATCTACGAGCAGTACTTC. Amino acids: CASRIGTIYEQYF.

The rearrangement links TRBV9 to TRBJ2-3; D gene uncertain. Germline assignment: CDR1 SGDLS and CDR2 YYNGEE. The CDR3 length is 10 residues. The germline V and J ends were trimmed by 7 bases and 6 bases, with 6 bases remaining between them. CDR3 sequence (DNA): TGTGCCAGCCAAAAGGATACGCAGTATTTT. Its translation: CASQKDTQYF. The full variable domain, in which reference TRBV9 and TRBJ2-3 provide the parts outside the CDR3, is DSGVTQTPKHLITATGQRVTLRCSPRSGDLSVYWYQQSLDQGLQFLIQYYNGEERAKGNILERFSAQQFPDLHSELNLSSLELGDSALYFCASQKDTQYFGPGTRLTVL.

In nucleotides, the CDR3 is TGTGCCAGCAGCTCCTCCCAGGGAGTTGGGCACACCGGGGAGCTGTTTTTT. The encoded protein is CASSSSQGVGHTGELFF. The chain couples TRBV7-9 to TRBJ2-2; D tentatively reads TRBD1 or TRBD2 (5 bases each). Germline V gene lookup returns CDR1 SEHNR and CDR2 FQNEAQ (reference sequence). Trimming removed 4 bases at V and 3 bases at J, with 18 bases between. This CDR3 contains 17 residues.

This clone was detected only once. This sequence joins TRBV29-1 and TRBJ2-2; TRBD1 agrees at 10 bases. CDR3 length equals 15 residues. CDR1 is SQVTM, CDR2 ANQGSEA, per germline. The V segment lost 4 bases and the J segment 1 base; nucleotides outside the gene matches: 3. The CDR3 is CSVARTGGNTGELFF. The CDR3 DNA is TGCAGCGTTGCACGGACAGGGGGGAACACCGGGGAGCTGTTTTTT.